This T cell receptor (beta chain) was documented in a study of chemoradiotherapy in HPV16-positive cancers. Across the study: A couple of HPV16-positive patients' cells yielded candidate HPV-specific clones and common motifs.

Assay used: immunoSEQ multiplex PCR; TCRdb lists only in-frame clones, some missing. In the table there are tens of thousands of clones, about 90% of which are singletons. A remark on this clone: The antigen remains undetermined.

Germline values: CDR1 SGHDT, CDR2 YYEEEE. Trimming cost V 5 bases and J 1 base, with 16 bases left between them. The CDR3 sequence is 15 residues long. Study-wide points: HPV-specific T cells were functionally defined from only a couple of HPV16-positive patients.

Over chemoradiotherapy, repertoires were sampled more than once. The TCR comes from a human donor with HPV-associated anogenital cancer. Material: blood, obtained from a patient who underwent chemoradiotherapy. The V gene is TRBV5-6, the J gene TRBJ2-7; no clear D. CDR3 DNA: TGTGCCAGCAGGGGCCTGAAGACGAAATCCTACGAGCAGTACTTC. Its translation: CASRGLKTKSYEQYF.